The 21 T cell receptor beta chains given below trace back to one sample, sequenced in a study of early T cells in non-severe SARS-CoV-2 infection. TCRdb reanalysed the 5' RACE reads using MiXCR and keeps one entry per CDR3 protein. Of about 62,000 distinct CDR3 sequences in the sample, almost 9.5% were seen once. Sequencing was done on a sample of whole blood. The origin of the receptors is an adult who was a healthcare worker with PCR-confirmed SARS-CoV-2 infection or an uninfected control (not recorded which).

This CDR3 reads CASSDMGRDYGYTF. DNA of the CDR3: TGTGCCAGCAGTGATATGGGGAGAGACTATGGCTACACCTTC. The rearrangement joins TRBV2 to TRBJ1-2; no firm D call. There are 14 residues in the CDR3. The germline V gene has CDR1 SNHLY and CDR2 FYNNEI. Trimming removed 3 bases from V and 3 bases from J, with 11 bases in between.

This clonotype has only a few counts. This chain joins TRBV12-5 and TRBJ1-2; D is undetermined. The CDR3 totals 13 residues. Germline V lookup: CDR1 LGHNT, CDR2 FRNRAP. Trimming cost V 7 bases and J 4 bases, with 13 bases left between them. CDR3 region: CASALAETYGYTF. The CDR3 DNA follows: TGTGCTAGTGCGCTGGCAGAGACCTATGGCTACACCTTC. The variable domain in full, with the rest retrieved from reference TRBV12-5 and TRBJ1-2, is DARVTQTPRHKVTEMGQEVTMRCQPILGHNTVFWYRQTMMQGLELLAYFRNRAPLDDSGMPKDRFSAEMPDATLATLKIQPSEPRDSAVYFCASALAETYGYTFGSGTRLTVV.

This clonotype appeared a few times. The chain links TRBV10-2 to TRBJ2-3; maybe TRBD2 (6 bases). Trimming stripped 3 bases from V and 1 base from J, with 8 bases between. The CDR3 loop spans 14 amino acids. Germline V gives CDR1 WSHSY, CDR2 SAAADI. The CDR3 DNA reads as TGCGCCAGCAGTGAAAGGAGGGGCACAGATACGCAGTATTTT. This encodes CASSERRGTDTQYF.

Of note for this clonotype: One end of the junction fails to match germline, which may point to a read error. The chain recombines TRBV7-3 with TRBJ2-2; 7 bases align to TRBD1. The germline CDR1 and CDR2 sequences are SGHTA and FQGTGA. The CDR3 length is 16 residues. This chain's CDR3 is CANSLRQGANTGELFF. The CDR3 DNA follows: TGTGCCAACAGCTTAAGGCAGGGGGCGAACACCGGGGAGCTGTTTTTT.

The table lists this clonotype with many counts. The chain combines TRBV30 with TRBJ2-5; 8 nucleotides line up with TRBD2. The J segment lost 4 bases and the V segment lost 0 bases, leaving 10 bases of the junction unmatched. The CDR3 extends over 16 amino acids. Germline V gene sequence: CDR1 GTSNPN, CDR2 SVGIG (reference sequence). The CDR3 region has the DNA TGTGCCTGGAGTGTGGGGTCGGGGGGGCCTGGAGAGACCCAGTACTTC. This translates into CAWSVGSGGPGETQYF.

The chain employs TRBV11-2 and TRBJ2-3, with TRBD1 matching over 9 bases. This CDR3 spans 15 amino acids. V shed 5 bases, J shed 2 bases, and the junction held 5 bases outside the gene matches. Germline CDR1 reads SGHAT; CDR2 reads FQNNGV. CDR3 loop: CASSRGQGNTDTQYF. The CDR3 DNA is TGTGCCAGCAGCCGGGGACAGGGAAACACAGATACGCAGTATTTT.

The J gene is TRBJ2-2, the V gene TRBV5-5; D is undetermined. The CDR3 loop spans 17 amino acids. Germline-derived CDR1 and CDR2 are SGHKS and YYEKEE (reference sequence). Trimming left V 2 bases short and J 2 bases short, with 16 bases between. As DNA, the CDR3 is TGTGCCAGCAGCTTATGGCAGAGCCTATTCAACACCGGGGAGCTGTTTTTT. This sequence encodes CASSLWQSLFNTGELFF.

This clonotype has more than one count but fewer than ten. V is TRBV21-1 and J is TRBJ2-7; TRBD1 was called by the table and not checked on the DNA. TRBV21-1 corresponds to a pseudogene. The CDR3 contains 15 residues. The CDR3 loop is CASSKYRDRPSEQYV. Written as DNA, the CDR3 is TGTGCCAGCAGCAAATACCGGGACAGACCCTCCGAGCAGTACGTC.

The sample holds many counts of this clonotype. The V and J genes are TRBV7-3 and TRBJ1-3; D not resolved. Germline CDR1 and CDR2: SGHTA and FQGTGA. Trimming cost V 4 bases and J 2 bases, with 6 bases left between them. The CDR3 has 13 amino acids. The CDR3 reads CASSSAPGNTIYF. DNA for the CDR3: TGTGCCAGCAGCTCCGCTCCTGGAAACACCATATATTTT. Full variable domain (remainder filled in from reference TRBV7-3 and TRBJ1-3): GAGVSQTPSNKVTEKGKYVELRCDPISGHTALYWYRQSLGQGPEFLIYFQGTGAADDSGLPNDRFFAVRPEGSVSTLKIQRTERGDSAVYLCASSSAPGNTIYFGEGSWLTVV.

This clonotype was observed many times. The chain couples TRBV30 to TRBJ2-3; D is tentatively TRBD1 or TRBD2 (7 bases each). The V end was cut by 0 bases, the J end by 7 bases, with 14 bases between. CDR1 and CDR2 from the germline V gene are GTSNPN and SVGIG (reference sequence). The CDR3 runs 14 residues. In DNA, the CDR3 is TGTGCCTGGAGTGTAGCGGGACAGACTAATACGCAGTATTTT. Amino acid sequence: CAWSVAGQTNTQYF. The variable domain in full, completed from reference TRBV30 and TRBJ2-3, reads SQTIHQWPATLVQPVGSPLSLECTVEGTSNPNLYWYRQAAGRGLQLLFYSVGIGQISSEVPQNLSASRPQDRQFILSSKKLLLSDSGFYLCAWSVAGQTNTQYFGPGTRLTVL.

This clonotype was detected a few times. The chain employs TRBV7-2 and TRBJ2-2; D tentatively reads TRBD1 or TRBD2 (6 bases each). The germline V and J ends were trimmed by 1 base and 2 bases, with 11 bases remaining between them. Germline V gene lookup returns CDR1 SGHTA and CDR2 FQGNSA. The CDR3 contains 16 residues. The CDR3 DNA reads TGTGCCAGCAGCTTAGGCGGGACACTAAACACCGGGGAGCTGTTTTTT. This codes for CASSLGGTLNTGELFF.

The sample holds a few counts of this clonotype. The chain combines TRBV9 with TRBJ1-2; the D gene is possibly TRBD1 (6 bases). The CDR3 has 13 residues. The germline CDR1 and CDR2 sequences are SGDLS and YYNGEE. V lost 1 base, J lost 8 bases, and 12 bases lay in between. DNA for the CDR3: TGTGCCAGCAGCGTAAGAGCGCAGGGGGGCTACACCTTC. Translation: CASSVRAQGGYTF.

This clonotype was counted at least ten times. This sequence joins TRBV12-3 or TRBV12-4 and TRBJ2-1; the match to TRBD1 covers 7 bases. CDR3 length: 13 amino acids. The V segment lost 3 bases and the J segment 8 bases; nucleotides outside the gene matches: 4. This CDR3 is CASSFGQDDEQFF. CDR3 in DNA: TGTGCCAGCAGTTTTGGACAGGATGATGAGCAGTTCTTC.

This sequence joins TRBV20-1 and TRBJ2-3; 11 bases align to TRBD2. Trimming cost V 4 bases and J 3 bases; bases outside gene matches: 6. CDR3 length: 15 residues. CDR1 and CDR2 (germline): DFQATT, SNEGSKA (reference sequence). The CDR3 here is CSATSGGPITDTQYF. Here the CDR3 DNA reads TGCAGTGCTACTAGCGGGGGGCCTATTACAGATACGCAGTATTTT.

CDR3 in DNA: TGTGCCAGCAGTTACGAGCGCAAGAACTATGGCTACACCTTC. Translation: CASSYERKNYGYTF. The rearrangement joins TRBV6-5 to TRBJ1-2; D unclear. CDR3 length: 14 amino acids. Per the germline V gene, CDR1 is MNHEY and CDR2 is SVGAGI. V shed 2 bases and J shed 2 bases, with 9 bases lying between them.

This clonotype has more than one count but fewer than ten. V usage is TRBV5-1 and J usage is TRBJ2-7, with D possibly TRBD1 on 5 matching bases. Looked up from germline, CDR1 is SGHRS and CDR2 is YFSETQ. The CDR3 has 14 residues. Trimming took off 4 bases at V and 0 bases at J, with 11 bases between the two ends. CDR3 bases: TGCGCCAGCAGCCCCAGGGCTAGCTCCTACGAGCAGTACGTC. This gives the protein CASSPRASSYEQYV.

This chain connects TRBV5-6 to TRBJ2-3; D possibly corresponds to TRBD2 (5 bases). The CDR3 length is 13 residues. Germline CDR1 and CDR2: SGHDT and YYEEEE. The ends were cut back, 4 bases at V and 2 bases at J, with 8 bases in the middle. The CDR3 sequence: CASSRRDTDTQYF. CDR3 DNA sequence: TGTGCCAGCAGCCGCCGGGACACAGATACGCAGTATTTT.

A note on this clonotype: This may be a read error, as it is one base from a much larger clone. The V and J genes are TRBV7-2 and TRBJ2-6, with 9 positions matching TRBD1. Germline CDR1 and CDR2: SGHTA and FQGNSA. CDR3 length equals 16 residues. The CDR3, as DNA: TGTGCCAGCACTCGGACAGGGGTCGGTGGGGCCAACATCCTGACTTTC. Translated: CASTRTGVGGANILTF.

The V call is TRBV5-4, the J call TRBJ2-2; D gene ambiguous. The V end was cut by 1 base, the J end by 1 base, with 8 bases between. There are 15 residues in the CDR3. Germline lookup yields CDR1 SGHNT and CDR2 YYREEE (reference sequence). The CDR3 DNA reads TGTGCCAGCAGCTTGCGGCTACAGAACACCGGGGAGCTGTTTTTT. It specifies CASSLRLQNTGELFF.

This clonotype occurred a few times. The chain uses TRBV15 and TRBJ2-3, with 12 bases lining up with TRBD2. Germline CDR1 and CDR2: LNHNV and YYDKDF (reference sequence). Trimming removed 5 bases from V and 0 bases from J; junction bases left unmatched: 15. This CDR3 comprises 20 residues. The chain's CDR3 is CATSGEDRLAGESSTDTQYF. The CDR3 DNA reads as TGTGCCACCAGCGGTGAAGATAGACTAGCGGGGGAATCTAGCACAGATACGCAGTATTTT.

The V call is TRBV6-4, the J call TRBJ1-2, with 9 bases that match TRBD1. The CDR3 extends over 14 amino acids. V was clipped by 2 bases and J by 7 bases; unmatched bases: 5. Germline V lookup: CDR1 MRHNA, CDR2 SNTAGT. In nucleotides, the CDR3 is TGTGCCAGCAGTGACACGGACAGGGGTACTGGCTACACCTTC. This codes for CASSDTDRGTGYTF.